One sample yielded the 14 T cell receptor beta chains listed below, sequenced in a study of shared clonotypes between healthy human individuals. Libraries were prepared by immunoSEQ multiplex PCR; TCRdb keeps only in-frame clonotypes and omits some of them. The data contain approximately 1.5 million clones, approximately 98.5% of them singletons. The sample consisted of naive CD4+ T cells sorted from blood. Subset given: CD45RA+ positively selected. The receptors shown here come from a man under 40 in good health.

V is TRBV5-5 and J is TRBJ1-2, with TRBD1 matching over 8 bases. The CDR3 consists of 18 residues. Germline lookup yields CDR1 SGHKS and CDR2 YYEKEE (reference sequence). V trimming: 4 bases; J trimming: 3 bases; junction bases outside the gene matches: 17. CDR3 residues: CASSPQGAVEMLDYGYTF. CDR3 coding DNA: TGTGCCAGCAGCCCGCAGGGGGCAGTGGAGATGTTAGACTATGGCTACACCTTC.

As DNA, the CDR3 is TGCGCCAGCAGCTCCAGGCACGGAGTTATGAACGGGGGCCGGAATGAGCAGTTCTTC. The encoded protein is CASSSRHGVMNGGRNEQFF. The V and J genes are TRBV5-1 and TRBJ2-1; D is tentatively TRBD1 or TRBD2 (6 bases each). Per germline, CDR1 SGHRS and CDR2 YFSETQ. The CDR3 runs 19 residues. V lost 3 bases to trimming and J lost 7 bases, with 29 bases between them. The complete variable domain, with remaining parts taken from reference TRBV5-1 and TRBJ2-1, reads KAGVTQTPRYLIKTRGQQVTLSCSPISGHRSVSWYQQTPGQGLQFLFEYFSETQRNKGNFPGRFSGRQFSNSRSEMNVSTLELGDSALYLCASSSRHGVMNGGRNEQFFGPGTRLTVL.

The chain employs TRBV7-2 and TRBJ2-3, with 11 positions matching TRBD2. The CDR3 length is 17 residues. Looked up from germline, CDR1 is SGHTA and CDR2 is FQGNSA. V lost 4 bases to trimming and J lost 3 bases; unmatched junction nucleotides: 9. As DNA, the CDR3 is TGTGCCAGCAGCTCAGTAGGTAGCGGGAGGGCGACAGATACGCAGTATTTT. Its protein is CASSSVGSGRATDTQYF. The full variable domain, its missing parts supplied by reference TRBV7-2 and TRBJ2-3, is GAGVSQSPSNKVTEKGKDVELRCDPISGHTALYWYRQSLGQGLEFLIYFQGNSAPDKSGLPSDRFSAERTGGSVSTLTIQRTQQEDSAVYLCASSSVGSGRATDTQYFGPGTRLTVL.

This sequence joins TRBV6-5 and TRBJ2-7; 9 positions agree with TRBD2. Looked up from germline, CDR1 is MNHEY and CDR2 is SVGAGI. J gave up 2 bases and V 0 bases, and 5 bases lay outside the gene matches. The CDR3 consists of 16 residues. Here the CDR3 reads CASSYSIGLATYEQYF. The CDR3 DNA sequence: TGTGCCAGCAGTTACTCGATTGGACTAGCGACCTACGAGCAGTACTTC.

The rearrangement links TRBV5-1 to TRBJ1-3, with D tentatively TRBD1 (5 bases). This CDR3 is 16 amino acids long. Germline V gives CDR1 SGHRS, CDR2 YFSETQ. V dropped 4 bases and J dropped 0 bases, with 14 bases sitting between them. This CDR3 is CASSGGQLNSGNTIYF. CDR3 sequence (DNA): TGCGCCAGCAGCGGCGGACAACTCAACTCTGGAAACACCATATATTTT.

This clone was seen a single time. CDR3 sequence reads: CATSSGGLAGGEQFF. CDR3 DNA: TGTGCCACCAGCAGCGGGGGACTAGCGGGAGGGGAGCAGTTCTTC. The chain links TRBV15 to TRBJ2-1; 16 nucleotides match TRBD2. CDR3 length: 15 amino acids. From germline, CDR1 is LNHNV and CDR2 YYDKDF (reference sequence). V lost 3 bases to trimming and J lost 10 bases; unmatched junction nucleotides: 3.

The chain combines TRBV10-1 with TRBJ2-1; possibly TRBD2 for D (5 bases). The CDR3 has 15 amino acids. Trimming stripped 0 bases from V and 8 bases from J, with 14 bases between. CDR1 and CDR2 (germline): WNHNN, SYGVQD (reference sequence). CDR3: CASSESAGRIHEQFF. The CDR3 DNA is TGCGCCAGCAGTGAGTCGGCGGGTAGGATCCATGAGCAGTTCTTC.

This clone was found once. DNA for the CDR3: TGCGCCAGCAGCTTGGCCGGGACAGCTTCCTACGAGCAGTACTTC. It translates to CASSLAGTASYEQYF. The rearrangement links TRBV5-1 to TRBJ2-7, with 7 bases lining up with TRBD1. The CDR3 loop spans 15 amino acids. Germline V gene sequence: CDR1 SGHRS, CDR2 YFSETQ. V gave up 0 bases and J gave up 1 base; unmatched junction bases: 4.

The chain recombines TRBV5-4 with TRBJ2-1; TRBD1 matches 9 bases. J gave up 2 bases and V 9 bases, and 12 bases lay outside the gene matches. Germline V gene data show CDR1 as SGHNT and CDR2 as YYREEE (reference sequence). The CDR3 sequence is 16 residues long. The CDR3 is CAMHENRGLTYNEQFF. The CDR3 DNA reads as TGTGCCATGCACGAAAACAGGGGGCTCACCTACAATGAGCAGTTCTTC. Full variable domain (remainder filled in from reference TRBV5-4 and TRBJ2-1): ETGVTQSPTHLIKTRGQQVTLRCSSQSGHNTVSWYQQALGQGPQFIFQYYREEENGRGNFPPRFSGLQFPNYSSELNVNALELDDSALYLCAMHENRGLTYNEQFFGPGTRLTVL.

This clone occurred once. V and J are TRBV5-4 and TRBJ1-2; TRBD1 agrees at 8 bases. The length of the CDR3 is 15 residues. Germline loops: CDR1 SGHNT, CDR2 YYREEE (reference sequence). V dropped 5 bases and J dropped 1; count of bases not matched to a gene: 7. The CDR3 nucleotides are TGTGCCAGCAGTTCGTACAGGGGGAATAACTATGGCTACACCTTC. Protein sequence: CASSSYRGNNYGYTF.

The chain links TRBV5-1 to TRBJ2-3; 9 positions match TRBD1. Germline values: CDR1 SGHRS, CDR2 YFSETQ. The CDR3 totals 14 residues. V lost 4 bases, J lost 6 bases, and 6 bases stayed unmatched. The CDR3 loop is CASSQGQGGDTQYF. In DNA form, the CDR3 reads TGCGCCAGCAGCCAGGGACAGGGAGGGGATACGCAGTATTTT.

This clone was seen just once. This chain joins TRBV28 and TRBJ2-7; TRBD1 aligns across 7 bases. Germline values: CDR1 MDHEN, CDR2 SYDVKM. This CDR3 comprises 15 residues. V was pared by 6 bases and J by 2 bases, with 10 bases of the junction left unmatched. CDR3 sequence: CASRDTGTVTYEQYF. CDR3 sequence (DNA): TGTGCCAGCAGGGACACCGGGACAGTCACCTACGAGCAGTACTTC.

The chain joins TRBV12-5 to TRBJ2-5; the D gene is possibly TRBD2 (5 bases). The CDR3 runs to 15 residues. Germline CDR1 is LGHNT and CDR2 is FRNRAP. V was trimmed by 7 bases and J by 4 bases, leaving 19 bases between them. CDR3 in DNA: TGTGCTAGTGCTCCCATGTGGGGAGTTGGAGAGACCCAGTACTTC. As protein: CASAPMWGVGETQYF.

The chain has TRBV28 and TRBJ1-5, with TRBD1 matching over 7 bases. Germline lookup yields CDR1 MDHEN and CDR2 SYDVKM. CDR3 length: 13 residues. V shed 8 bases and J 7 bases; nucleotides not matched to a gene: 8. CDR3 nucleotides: TGTGCCAGCCACAGGGGAAGCGAACAGCCCCAGCATTTT. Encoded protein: CASHRGSEQPQHF. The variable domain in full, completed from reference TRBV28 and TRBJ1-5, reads DVKVTQSSRYLVKRTGEKVFLECVQDMDHENMFWYRQDPGLGLRLIYFSYDVKMKEKGDIPEGYSVSREKKERFSLILESASTNQTSMYLCASHRGSEQPQHFGDGTRLSIL.